The clone carrying this TCR beta chain was counted between two and nine times. The data originate from a study of blood T cell repertoires in COVID-19. Clones were read by immunoSEQ multiplex PCR, and TCRdb kept only the in-frame ones, dropping some. The sample carries over 120,000 clones, 60% to 85% recorded once. The V gene's germline CDR1 is SGHNT and CDR2 YYREEE (reference sequence). The CDR3 has 13 amino acids. V gave up 2 bases and J gave up 3 bases, with 9 bases separating them. The clonotype originates from a woman aged 55 to 70 with acute or convalescent COVID-19. The genes are TRBV5-4 and TRBJ2-7; D may be TRBD1 (5 bases). Specimen: peripheral blood. The CDR3 here is CASSFDRDYEQYF. The CDR3 region has the DNA TGTGCCAGCAGCTTCGACAGAGACTACGAGCAGTACTTC.